These 17 T cell receptor beta chains share one sample of origin, sequenced in a study of CD8 T cells in ankylosing spondylitis. MiXCR was run by TCRdb on the 5' RACE reads, yielding one entry per CDR3 protein. This table holds 250,000 to 350,000 distinct CDR3 sequences, less than 25% found once. Sequencing was done on a sample of blood, either unsorted or a sorted T cell fraction (not recorded which). The origin of the receptors is a female donor with ankylosing spondylitis or in good health (not recorded which).

This rearrangement joins TRBV6-5 to TRBJ2-1; the match to TRBD1 covers 8 bases. Per germline, CDR1 MNHEY and CDR2 SVGAGI. J lost 8 bases, V lost 1 base, and 16 bases had no gene match. This CDR3 is built from 18 residues. The CDR3 nucleotides are TGTGCCAGCAGTTACTATCCCGGGGCAGGGGGCTTTGGAGATGAGCAGTTCTTC. It translates to CASSYYPGAGGFGDEQFF.

The chain joins TRBV25-1 to TRBJ2-1; 9 bases line up with TRBD2. The V and J ends lost 4 bases and 4 bases, in that order; junction bases with no gene match: 8. Germline V gene sequence: CDR1 MGHDK, CDR2 SYGVNS. This CDR3 has 16 amino acids. DNA for the CDR3: TGTGCCAGCAGTGCTCATAGCGGGAGTACTTACAATGAGCAGTTCTTC. Translation: CASSAHSGSTYNEQFF.

This clonotype has at least ten counts. The CDR3, as DNA: TGTGCCAGCAGCCCAGAACGGACTGAAGCTTTCTTT. This gives the protein CASSPERTEAFF. The chain carries TRBV6-6 and TRBJ1-1, with D unclear. Trimming shortened V by 6 bases and J by 5 bases, and 10 bases separated the two germline ends. The CDR3 is made up of 12 amino acids. Germline-derived CDR1 and CDR2 are MNHNY and SVGAGI (reference sequence).

CDR3 sequence: CASSQVRGLASTGELFF. CDR3 nucleotide sequence: TGCGCCAGCAGCCAAGTGAGGGGACTAGCGAGCACCGGGGAGCTGTTTTTT. This chain joins TRBV4-3 and TRBJ2-2; 10 positions agree with TRBD2. From germline, CDR1 is LGHNA and CDR2 YSLEER. Germline trimming cut 1 base from V and 4 bases from J; bases unmatched to any gene: 6. The CDR3 is made up of 17 amino acids.

The rearrangement links TRBV7-8 to TRBJ1-1; no reliable D call. Trimming cost V 1 base and J 7 bases, with 10 bases left between them. Germline assignment: CDR1 SGHVS and CDR2 FQNEAQ. The CDR3 totals 13 residues. CDR3 protein: CASSLGNFNEAFF. For the CDR3, the DNA is TGTGCCAGCAGCTTAGGGAATTTTAATGAAGCTTTCTTT.

In this sample, this clonotype turned up a few times. The chain joins TRBV11-1 to TRBJ2-1; 12 positions agree with TRBD2. The CDR3 spans 23 residues. V was pared by 1 base and J by 0 bases, with 19 bases of the junction left unmatched. Germline assignment: CDR1 SGHAT and CDR2 FQDESV (reference sequence). CDR3 sequence reads: CASSLGPSGRAIFGVGSYNEQFF. DNA of the CDR3: TGTGCCAGCAGCTTAGGGCCTAGCGGGAGGGCCATTTTCGGGGTCGGCTCCTACAATGAGCAGTTCTTC.

The table lists this clonotype with many counts. The chain employs TRBV5-1 and TRBJ1-1; D remains ambiguous. V dropped 6 bases and J dropped 0 bases, with 9 bases sitting between them. CDR1 and CDR2 (germline): SGHRS, YFSETQ. The CDR3 is 13 amino acids. The CDR3 region is CASTDGVNTEAFF. The CDR3 DNA reads as TGCGCCAGCACCGATGGAGTGAACACTGAAGCTTTCTTT.

The rearrangement links TRBV4-2 to TRBJ2-7, with 9 nucleotides matching TRBD2. The CDR3 consists of 14 residues. Germline CDR1 and CDR2: LGHNA and YNFKEQ. The V segment lost 4 bases and the J segment 3 bases; nucleotides outside the gene matches: 4. Here the CDR3 DNA reads TGTGCCAGCAGCCCTAGCGGGACACACTACGAGCAGTACTTC. Residues: CASSPSGTHYEQYF.

This clonotype was seen at least ten times. The chain employs TRBV12-3 or TRBV12-4 and TRBJ2-7; 8 nucleotides match TRBD2. The CDR3 is 13 amino acids. J gave up 6 bases and V 2 bases, and 3 bases lay outside the gene matches. CDR3 protein: CASSLKLAAEQYF. The CDR3 DNA follows: TGTGCCAGCAGTTTAAAACTAGCGGCCGAGCAGTACTTC.

The chain couples TRBV9 to TRBJ1-2; 7 bases line up with TRBD1. Germline V CDR1 and CDR2: SGDLS, YYNGEE. The CDR3 extends over 18 amino acids. After removal of 3 bases from V and 0 bases from J, the junction contained 14 bases not matched to a gene. CDR3 amino acids: CASSDGGTAPSPNYGYTF. CDR3 coding DNA: TGTGCCAGCAGCGATGGCGGGACAGCCCCTTCTCCTAACTATGGCTACACCTTC.

Sample share makes this clonotype medium-sized. The chain employs TRBV20-1 and TRBJ2-2; D possibly corresponds to TRBD2 (6 bases). Per germline, CDR1 DFQATT and CDR2 SNEGSKA (reference sequence). The V gene lost 5 bases and the J gene lost 2 bases, with 15 bases spanning the gap. The CDR3 sequence is 15 residues long. The CDR3 loop is CSAAFSGGNTGELFF. CDR3 bases: TGCAGTGCTGCTTTTAGCGGAGGCAACACCGGGGAGCTGTTTTTT.

The chain links TRBV20-1 to TRBJ1-5; TRBD1 is a possible D gene (6 bases). The germline CDR1 and CDR2 sequences are DFQATT and SNEGSKA (reference sequence). V gave up 5 bases and J gave up 6 bases, with 23 bases separating them. The CDR3 totals 16 residues. The CDR3 spells CSASPGASGPSQPQHF. The CDR3 DNA sequence: TGCAGTGCTTCCCCGGGGGCGAGTGGCCCATCTCAGCCCCAGCATTTT.

V and J are TRBV18 and TRBJ1-2; TRBD1 is a possible D gene (5 bases). There are 14 residues in the CDR3. Germline-derived CDR1 and CDR2 are KGHSH and LQKENI. The germline V and J ends were trimmed by 1 base and 4 bases, with 10 bases remaining between them. The CDR3 is CASSPQGHGYGYTF. In nucleotides, the CDR3 is TGTGCCAGCTCACCACAGGGGCACGGCTATGGCTACACCTTC.

Points on this clonotype: The junction shows a germline mismatch at one end, possibly a read error. This chain joins TRBV6-6 and TRBJ1-3; no clear D. This CDR3 region has 13 residues. Looked up from germline, CDR1 is MNHNY and CDR2 is SVGAGI (reference sequence). CDR3 sequence reads: CASTYDGRNTIYF. The CDR3 nucleotides are TGTGCCAGCACTTACGACGGGAGAAACACCATATATTTT.

The rearrangement joins TRBV15 to TRBJ2-7, with 12 nucleotides matching TRBD2. The CDR3 runs 15 residues. The V gene end was trimmed by 0 bases and the J gene end by 7 bases; junction bases not matched to a gene: 4. CDR1 is LNHNV and CDR2 is YYDKDF in the germline V gene (reference sequence). The CDR3 is CATSRDYGLAGEQYF. In DNA form, the CDR3 reads TGTGCCACCAGCAGAGATTACGGACTAGCGGGAGAGCAGTACTTC.

CDR3 sequence reads: CASSLGTEKNIQYF. The CDR3 DNA reads as TGCGCCAGCAGCCTCGGGACAGAAAAAAACATTCAGTACTTC. The chain uses TRBV5-1 and TRBJ2-4; 7 nucleotides line up with TRBD1. This CDR3 spans 14 amino acids. Germline loops: CDR1 SGHRS, CDR2 YFSETQ. J gave up 4 bases and V 4 bases, and 5 bases lay outside the gene matches.

The rearrangement links TRBV27 to TRBJ1-5, with D possibly TRBD1 on 6 matching bases. The germline V gene encodes CDR1 MNHEY and CDR2 SMNVEV (reference sequence). This CDR3 is built from 16 residues. V dropped 5 bases and J dropped 2 bases, with 16 bases sitting between them. CDR3 in DNA: TGTGCCAGCAGTCGGATCAGGGGAGACGGCAATCAGCCCCAGCATTTT. Translating it yields CASSRIRGDGNQPQHF.